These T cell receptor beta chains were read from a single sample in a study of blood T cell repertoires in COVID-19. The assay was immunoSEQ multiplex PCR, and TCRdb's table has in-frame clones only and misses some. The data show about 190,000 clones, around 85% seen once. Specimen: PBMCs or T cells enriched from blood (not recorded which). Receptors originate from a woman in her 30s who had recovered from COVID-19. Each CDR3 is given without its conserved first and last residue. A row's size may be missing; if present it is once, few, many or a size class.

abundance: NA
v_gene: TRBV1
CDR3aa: TSSQERGSSGTHLSYNEQF

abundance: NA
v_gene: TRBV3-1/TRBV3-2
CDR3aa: ASSQGTGYHYNEQF

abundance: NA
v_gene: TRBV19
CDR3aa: ASTREGTDTQY

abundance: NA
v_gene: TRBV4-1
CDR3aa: ASSQAPSSSYNEQF

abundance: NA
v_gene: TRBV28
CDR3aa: ASRTRQGLAEQF

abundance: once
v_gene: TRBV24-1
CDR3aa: ATSAQGGTPGVNEQF

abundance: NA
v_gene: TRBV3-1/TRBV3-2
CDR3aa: ASSQGLQGNEKLF

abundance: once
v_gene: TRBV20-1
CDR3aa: SATQDSAF

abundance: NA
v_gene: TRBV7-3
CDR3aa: ASSLRLGQIAF

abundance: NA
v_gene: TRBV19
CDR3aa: ASSNPGRSF

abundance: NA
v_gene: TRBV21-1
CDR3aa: ASSKVGAGALPRSQY

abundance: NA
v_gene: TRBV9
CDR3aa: ASSATGGNEQF

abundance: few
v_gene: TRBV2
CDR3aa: ASSESPRNTEAF

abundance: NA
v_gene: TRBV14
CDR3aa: ASSRPDRGNTEAF

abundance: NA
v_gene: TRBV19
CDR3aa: ASREWTGLNTEAF

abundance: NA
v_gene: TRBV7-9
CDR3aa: AGQSNYGYT

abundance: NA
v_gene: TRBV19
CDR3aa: ASGQGAGQPQH